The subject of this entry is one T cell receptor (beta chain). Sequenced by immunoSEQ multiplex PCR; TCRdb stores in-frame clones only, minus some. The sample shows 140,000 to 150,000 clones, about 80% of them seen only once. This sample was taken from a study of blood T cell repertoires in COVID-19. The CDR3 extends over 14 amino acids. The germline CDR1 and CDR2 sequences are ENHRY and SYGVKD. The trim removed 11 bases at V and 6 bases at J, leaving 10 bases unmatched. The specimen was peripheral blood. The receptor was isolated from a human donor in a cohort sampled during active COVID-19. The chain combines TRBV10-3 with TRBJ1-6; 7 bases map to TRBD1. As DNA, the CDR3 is TGTGCCTCCAACGGCGGACAGGTTAATTCACCCCTCCACTTT. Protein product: CASNGGQVNSPLHF.